A single sample is the source of the 14 T cell receptor beta chains below, sequenced in a study of beta chain features in type 1 diabetes. Whole-study findings and limits: A moderate, significant TCRB CDR3 shortening appeared in type 1 diabetes across four CD4+ subsets.

No antigen has been assigned to these receptors. cDNA synthesis used the whole RNA isolate, giving expressed TCRB sequences. The table came from immunoSEQ multiplex PCR; TCRdb's copy has only in-frame clones and leaves some out. The sample has about 240,000 clones; 14% are singletons. Sequencing input: naive CD4+ T cells from blood. The receptor source for this set is a man younger than 45 with type 1 diabetes.

This clone was observed a handful of times. The rearrangement joins TRBV5-1 to TRBJ2-7; 11 bases line up with TRBD1. The J segment lost 7 bases and the V segment lost 2 bases, leaving 11 bases of the junction unmatched. This CDR3 comprises 16 residues. Germline V gene data show CDR1 as SGHRS and CDR2 as YFSETQ. The CDR3 spells CASSFPPTGTGGEQYF. Written as DNA, the CDR3 is TGCGCCAGCAGCTTCCCACCCACCGGGACAGGGGGAGAGCAGTACTTC.

V usage is TRBV6-5 and J usage is TRBJ2-3; 9 nucleotides align to TRBD1. Germline CDR1 and CDR2: MNHEY and SVGAGI. J was trimmed by 6 bases and V by 2 bases; bases with no gene match: 9. The CDR3 runs 16 residues. CDR3 coding DNA: TGTGCCAGCAGTTACCGTGTGACAGGGGGTGTGGATACGCAGTATTTT. Protein product: CASSYRVTGGVDTQYF.

This clone turned up a few times. The J gene is TRBJ2-7, the V gene TRBV7-9; D is perhaps TRBD2 (6 bases). Trimming took 2 bases from V and 4 from J, leaving 12 bases between them. The CDR3 sequence is 14 residues long. CDR1 and CDR2 from the germline V gene are SEHNR and FQNEAQ (reference sequence). The CDR3 sequence: CASSLTSFPYEQYF. The DNA for the CDR3 is TGTGCCAGCAGCTTAACTAGCTTCCCTTACGAGCAGTACTTC.

The rearrangement uses TRBV5-4 and TRBJ2-7, with TRBD2 matching over 8 bases. V lost 3 bases and J lost 6; bases outside the gene matches: 8. In germline, CDR1 is SGHNT, CDR2 YYREEE (reference sequence). The CDR3 extends over 14 amino acids. DNA for the CDR3: TGTGCCAGCAGCTCGGGAGCGGGGGACTCCGAGCAGTACTTC. Its protein is CASSSGAGDSEQYF.

This clone was seen a handful of times. CDR3 loop: CSVSSGETEAFF. The CDR3 DNA sequence: TGCAGCGTCTCGTCAGGGGAAACTGAAGCTTTCTTT. V and J are TRBV29-1 and TRBJ1-1; a possible D gene is TRBD1 (6 bases). CDR1 and CDR2 from the germline V gene are SQVTM and ANQGSEA. The germline V and J ends were trimmed by 6 bases and 5 bases, with 13 bases remaining between them. The CDR3 spans 12 residues.

This clone was found a few times. V is TRBV30 and J is TRBJ1-2; TRBD1 matches at 7 bases. V dropped 2 bases and J dropped 3; count of bases not matched to a gene: 3. The CDR3 length is 13 residues. Germline V gene lookup returns CDR1 GTSNPN and CDR2 SVGIG (reference sequence). In DNA form, the CDR3 reads TGTGCCTGGAGTAAGGGGGCGGACTATGGCTACACCTTC. Protein: CAWSKGADYGYTF. Supplemented by reference TRBV30 and TRBJ1-2, the full variable domain reads SQTIHQWPATLVQPVGSPLSLECTVEGTSNPNLYWYRQAAGRGLQLLFYSVGIGQISSEVPQNLSASRPQDRQFILSSKKLLLSDSGFYLCAWSKGADYGYTFGSGTRLTVV.

This chain uses TRBV18 with TRBJ1-1; 9 bases are shared with TRBD1. This CDR3 is 15 amino acids long. Germline V gene lookup returns CDR1 KGHSH and CDR2 LQKENI. V lost 2 bases, J lost 5 bases, and 6 bases stayed unmatched. For the CDR3, the DNA is TGTGCCAGCTCACCAACGGGACAGGGTGTTACTGAAGCTTTCTTT. Translated, it gives CASSPTGQGVTEAFF.

The V call is TRBV11-2, the J call TRBJ2-7; a possible D gene is TRBD1 (6 bases). CDR3 length: 12 residues. The V gene lost 0 bases and the J gene lost 12 bases, with 12 bases spanning the gap. Germline CDR1 and CDR2: SGHAT and FQNNGV. CDR3 bases: TGTGCCAGCAGCTTAGAGAAGGACAGTCTGTACTTC. Translation: CASSLEKDSLYF.

V and J are TRBV7-9 and TRBJ2-1; tentatively, D is TRBD2 (7 bases). This CDR3 has 16 amino acids. Trimming took 4 bases from V and 4 from J, leaving 17 bases between them. From germline, CDR1 is SEHNR and CDR2 FQNEAQ (reference sequence). This chain's CDR3 is CASSSGASGGYNEQFF. The DNA of the CDR3 is TGTGCCAGCAGCTCAGGGGCTAGCGGAGGTTACAATGAGCAGTTCTTC.

The V gene is TRBV11-2, the J gene TRBJ2-5; 14 bases fit TRBD2. Per the germline V gene, CDR1 is SGHAT and CDR2 is FQNNGV. The V segment lost 4 bases and the J segment 2 bases; nucleotides outside the gene matches: 6. The CDR3 runs to 17 residues. The CDR3 loop reads CASSSRGLAGAQETQYF. In nucleotides, the CDR3 is TGTGCCAGCAGCTCGCGGGGACTAGCGGGGGCTCAAGAGACCCAGTACTTC.

The rearrangement uses TRBV7-2 and TRBJ2-1; no reliable D call. This CDR3 comprises 13 residues. The V gene lost 2 bases and the J gene lost 9 bases, with 11 bases spanning the gap. Germline assignment: CDR1 SGHTA and CDR2 FQGNSA. The CDR3 sequence: CASSLLQPFEQFF. Written as DNA, the CDR3 is TGTGCCAGCAGCTTATTACAACCTTTTGAGCAGTTCTTC.

J is TRBJ2-7 and V is TRBV5-1; 7 bases match TRBD2. This CDR3 contains 15 residues. Germline CDR1 reads SGHRS; CDR2 reads YFSETQ. J was trimmed by 2 bases and V by 4 bases; bases with no gene match: 9. This CDR3 is CASSATGLGTYEQYF. DNA of the CDR3: TGCGCCAGCAGCGCGACCGGACTAGGCACCTACGAGCAGTACTTC.

This clone was seen a few times. The chain employs TRBV2 and TRBJ2-1, with D tentatively TRBD2 (6 bases). V was shortened by 8 bases and J by 0 bases, with 26 bases between the two germline ends. CDR3 length: 19 amino acids. From germline, CDR1 is SNHLY and CDR2 FYNNEI. The CDR3 protein is CASPELAVLSSSSYNEQFF. The CDR3, as DNA: TGTGCCAGCCCTGAATTAGCGGTACTTTCTTCCAGCTCCTACAATGAGCAGTTCTTC.

This clone appeared a few times. The J gene is TRBJ1-2, the V gene TRBV7-9, with 7 positions matching TRBD1. The CDR3 spans 15 residues. CDR1 and CDR2 (germline): SEHNR, FQNEAQ (reference sequence). J gave up 4 bases and V 2 bases, and 7 bases lay outside the gene matches. The CDR3 DNA sequence: TGTGCCAGCAGCTTAAACCGGGACAGTGGCTATGGCTACACCTTC. Its translation: CASSLNRDSGYGYTF.